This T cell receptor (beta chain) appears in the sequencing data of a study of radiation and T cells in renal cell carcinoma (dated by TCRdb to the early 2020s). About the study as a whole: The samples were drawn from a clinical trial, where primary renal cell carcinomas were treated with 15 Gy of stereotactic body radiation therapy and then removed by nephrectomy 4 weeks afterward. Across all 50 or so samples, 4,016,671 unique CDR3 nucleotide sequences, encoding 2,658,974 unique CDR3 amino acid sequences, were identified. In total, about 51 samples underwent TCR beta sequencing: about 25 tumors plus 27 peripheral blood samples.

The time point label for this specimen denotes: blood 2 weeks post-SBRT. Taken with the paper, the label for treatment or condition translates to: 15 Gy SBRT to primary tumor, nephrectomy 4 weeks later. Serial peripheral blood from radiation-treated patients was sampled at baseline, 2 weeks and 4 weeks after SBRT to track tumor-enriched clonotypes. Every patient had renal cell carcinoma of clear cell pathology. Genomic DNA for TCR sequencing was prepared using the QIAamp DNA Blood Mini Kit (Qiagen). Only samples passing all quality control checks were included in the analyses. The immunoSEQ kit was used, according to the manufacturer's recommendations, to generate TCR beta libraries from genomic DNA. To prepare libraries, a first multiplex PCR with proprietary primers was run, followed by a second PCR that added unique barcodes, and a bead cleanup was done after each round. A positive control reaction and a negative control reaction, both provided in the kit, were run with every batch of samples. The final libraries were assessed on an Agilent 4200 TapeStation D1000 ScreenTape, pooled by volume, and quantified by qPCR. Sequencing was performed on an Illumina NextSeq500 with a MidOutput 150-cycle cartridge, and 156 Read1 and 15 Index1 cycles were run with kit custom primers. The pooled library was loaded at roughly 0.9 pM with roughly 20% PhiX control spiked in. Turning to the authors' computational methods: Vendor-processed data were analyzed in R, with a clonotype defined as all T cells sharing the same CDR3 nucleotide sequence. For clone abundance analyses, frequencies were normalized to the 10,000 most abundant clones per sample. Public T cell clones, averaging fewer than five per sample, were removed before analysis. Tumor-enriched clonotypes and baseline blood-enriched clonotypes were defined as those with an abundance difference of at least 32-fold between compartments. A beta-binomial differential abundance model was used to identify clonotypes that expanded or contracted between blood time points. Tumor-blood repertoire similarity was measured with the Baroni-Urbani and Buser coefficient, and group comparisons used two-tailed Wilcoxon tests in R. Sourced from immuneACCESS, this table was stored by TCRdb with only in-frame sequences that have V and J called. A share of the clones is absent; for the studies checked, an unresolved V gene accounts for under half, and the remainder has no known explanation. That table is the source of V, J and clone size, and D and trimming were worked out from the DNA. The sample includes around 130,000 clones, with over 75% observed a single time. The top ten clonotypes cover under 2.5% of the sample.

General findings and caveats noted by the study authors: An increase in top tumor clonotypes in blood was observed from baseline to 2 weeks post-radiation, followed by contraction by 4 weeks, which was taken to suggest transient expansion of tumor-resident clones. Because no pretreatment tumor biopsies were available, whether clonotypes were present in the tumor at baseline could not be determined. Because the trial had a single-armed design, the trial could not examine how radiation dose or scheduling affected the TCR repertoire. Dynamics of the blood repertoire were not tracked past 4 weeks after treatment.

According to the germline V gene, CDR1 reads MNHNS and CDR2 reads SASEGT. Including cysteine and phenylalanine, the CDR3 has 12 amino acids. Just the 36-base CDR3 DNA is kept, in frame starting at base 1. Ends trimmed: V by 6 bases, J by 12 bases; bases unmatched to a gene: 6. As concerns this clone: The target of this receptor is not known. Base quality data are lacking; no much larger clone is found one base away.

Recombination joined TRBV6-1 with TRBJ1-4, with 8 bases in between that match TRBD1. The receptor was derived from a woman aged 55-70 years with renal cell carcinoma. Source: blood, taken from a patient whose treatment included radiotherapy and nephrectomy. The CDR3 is CASRLTGAELFF. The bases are TGTGCCAGCAGATTGACAGGGGCGGAACTGTTTTTT.